The clone carrying this T cell receptor beta chain was seen only a few times. Its antigen is undetermined. This CDR3 comprises 14 residues. V lost 0 bases and J lost 4, with 7 bases in between. Germline V lookup: CDR1 SGHRS, CDR2 YFSETQ. The record originates from a study of blood T cells in healthy people across ages. Study-wide findings and caveats: A strong correlation was seen between TCR beta diversity and naive T cell percentage. Whereas aged donors had fewer naive CD4+ cells, long-lived donors had more of them and higher diversity.

With a J-beta primer mix and a sample-barcoded 5' primer, a second PCR ran roughly 6 to 11 cycles. A 12-random-nucleotide template-switch adaptor tagged each cDNA molecule. TCRdb reprocessed the 5' RACE reads with MiXCR, giving one entry per CDR3 protein. The table lists about 580,000 distinct CDR3 sequences, less than 60% of them singletons. Sample: blood. The TCR was taken from an elderly man in good health. This chain joins TRBV5-1 and TRBJ2-2; D is ambiguous. The CDR3: CASSLGDFTGELFF. The CDR3 DNA reads TGCGCCAGCAGCTTGGGGGATTTCACCGGGGAGCTGTTTTTT.